The clone carrying this T cell receptor (beta chain) was counted once. Its antigen is not identified. The record originates from a study of T cell responses to AZD1222 COVID-19 vaccine. Study results and caveats: Donors in the cohort were predominantly white British and more often female, and clonal diversity was possibly underestimated.

Only in-frame clones appear in the TCRdb table, and some are missing; sequencing was by immunoSEQ multiplex PCR. The sample holds roughly 100,000 clones, 89% seen once. Trimming at V came to 3 bases and at J to 8 bases, leaving 2 bases not matched to a gene. Germline V gene data show CDR1 as LGHNA and CDR2 as YSLEER. The CDR3 sequence is 13 residues long. This TCR derives from an adult who received the AZD1222 COVID-19 vaccine. The V and J genes are TRBV4-3 and TRBJ1-2; TRBD1 matches 11 bases. Sequenced here: peripheral blood, sampled 28 days after the second AZD1222 dose. CDR3 loop: CASSQDRGLGYTF. DNA for the CDR3: TGCGCCAGCAGCCAGGACAGGGGGCTGGGCTACACCTTC.